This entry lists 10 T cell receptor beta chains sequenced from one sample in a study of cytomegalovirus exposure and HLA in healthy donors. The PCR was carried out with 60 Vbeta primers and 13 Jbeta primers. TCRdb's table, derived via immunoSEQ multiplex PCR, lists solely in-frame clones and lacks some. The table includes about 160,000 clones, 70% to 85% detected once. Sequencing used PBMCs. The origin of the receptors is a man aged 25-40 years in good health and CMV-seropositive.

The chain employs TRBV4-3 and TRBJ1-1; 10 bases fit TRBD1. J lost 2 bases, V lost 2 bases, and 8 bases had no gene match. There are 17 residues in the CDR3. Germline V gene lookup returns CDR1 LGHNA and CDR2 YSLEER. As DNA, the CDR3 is TGCGCCAGCAGCCAATTTCGACAGGGGGCCACTAACACTGAAGCTTTCTTT. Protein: CASSQFRQGATNTEAFF.

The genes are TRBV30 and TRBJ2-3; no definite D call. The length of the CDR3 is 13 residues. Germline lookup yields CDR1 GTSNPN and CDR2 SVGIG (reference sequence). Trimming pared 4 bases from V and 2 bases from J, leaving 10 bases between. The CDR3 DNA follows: TGTGCCTGGACAGGTCCTGCCACAGATACGCAGTATTTT. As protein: CAWTGPATDTQYF.

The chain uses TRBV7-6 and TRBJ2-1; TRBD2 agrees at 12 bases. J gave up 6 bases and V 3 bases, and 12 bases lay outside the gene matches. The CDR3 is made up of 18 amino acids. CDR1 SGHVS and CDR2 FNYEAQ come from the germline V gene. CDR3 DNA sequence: TGTGCCAGCAGCTTTTCTAGCGGGGGGGCCAATGTGGGCAATGAGCAGTTCTTC. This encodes CASSFSSGGANVGNEQFF.

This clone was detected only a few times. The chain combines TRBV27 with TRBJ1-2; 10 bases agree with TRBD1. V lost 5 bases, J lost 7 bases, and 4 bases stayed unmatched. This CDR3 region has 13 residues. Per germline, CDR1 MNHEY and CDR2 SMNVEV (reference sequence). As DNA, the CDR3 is TGTGCCAGCAGTCGACAGGGGGCGGGTGGCTACACCTTC. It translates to CASSRQGAGGYTF.

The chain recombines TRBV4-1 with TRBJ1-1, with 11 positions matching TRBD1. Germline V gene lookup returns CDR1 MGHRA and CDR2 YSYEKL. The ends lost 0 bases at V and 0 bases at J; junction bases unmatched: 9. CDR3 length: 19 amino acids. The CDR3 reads CASSQDLEGQGVMNTEAFF. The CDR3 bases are TGCGCCAGCAGCCAAGATCTAGAGGGACAGGGGGTGATGAACACTGAAGCTTTCTTT.

This CDR3 is CASSYDRGAANYGYTF. The CDR3, as DNA: TGTGCCAGCAGTTACGACAGGGGGGCAGCTAACTATGGCTACACCTTC. J is TRBJ1-2 and V is TRBV6-5; 9 nucleotides line up with TRBD1. This CDR3 spans 16 amino acids. The V gene end was trimmed by 2 bases and the J gene end by 0 bases; junction bases not matched to a gene: 4. Germline loops: CDR1 MNHEY, CDR2 SVGAGI.

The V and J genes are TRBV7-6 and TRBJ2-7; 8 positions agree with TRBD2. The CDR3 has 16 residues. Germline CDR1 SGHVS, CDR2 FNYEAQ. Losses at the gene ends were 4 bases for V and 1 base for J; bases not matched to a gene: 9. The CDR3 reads CASSSEEAGVSYEQYF. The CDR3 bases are TGTGCCAGCAGCTCGGAGGAAGCGGGGGTTTCCTACGAGCAGTACTTC.

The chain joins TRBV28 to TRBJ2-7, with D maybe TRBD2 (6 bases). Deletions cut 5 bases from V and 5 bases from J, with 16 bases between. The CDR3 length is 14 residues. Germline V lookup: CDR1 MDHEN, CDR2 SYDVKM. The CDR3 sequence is CASSGAEGGDEQYF. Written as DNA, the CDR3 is TGTGCCAGCAGTGGGGCTGAGGGCGGGGACGAGCAGTACTTC.

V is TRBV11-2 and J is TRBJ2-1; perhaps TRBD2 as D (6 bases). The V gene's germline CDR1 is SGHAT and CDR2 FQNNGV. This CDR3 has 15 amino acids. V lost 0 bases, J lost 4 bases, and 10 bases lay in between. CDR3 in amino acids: CASSLDGTGYNEQFF. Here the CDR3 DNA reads TGTGCCAGCAGCTTAGACGGGACTGGATACAATGAGCAGTTCTTC.

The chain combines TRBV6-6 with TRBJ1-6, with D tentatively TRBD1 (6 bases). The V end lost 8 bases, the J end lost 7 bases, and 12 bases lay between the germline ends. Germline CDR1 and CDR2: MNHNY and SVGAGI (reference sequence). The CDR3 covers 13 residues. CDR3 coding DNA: TGTGCCAGCTTTTGGGGGCAGAATTCACCCCTCCACTTT. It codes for CASFWGQNSPLHF.